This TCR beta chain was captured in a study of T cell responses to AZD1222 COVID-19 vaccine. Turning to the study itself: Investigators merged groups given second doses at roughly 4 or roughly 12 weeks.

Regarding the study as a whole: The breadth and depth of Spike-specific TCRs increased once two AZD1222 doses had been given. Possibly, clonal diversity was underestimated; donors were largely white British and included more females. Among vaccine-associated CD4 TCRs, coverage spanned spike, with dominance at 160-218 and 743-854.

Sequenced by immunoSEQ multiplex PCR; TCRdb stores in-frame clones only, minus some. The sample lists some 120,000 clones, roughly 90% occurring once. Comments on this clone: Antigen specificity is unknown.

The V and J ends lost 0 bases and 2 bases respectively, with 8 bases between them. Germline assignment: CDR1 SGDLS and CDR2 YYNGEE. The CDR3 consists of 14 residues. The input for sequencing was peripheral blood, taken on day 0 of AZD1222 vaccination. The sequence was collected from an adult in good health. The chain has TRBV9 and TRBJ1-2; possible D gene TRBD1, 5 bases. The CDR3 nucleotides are TGTGCCAGCAGCGTAGAGCCAGGGAACTATGGCTACACCTTC. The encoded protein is CASSVEPGNYGYTF.